This T cell receptor beta chain stems from a study of T cell repertoires in cytomegalovirus infection. Study details: Public TCR beta signature analysis indicated the presence of both CMV infection and matching HLA type. Study outcomes and limitations: Cumulated frequencies of public TCR beta families served to identify carriers of CMV plus the relevant HLA.

TCRdb re-called the reads with MiXCR, one entry per CDR3 protein. This sample carries about 830,000 distinct CDR3 sequences, roughly 33% of them seen once, and the ten largest clones take roughly 12%. A remark on this clonotype: As yet, its antigen is unknown.

This CDR3 contains 11 residues. V lost 8 bases, J lost 7 bases, and 12 bases lay in between. Germline V gene data show CDR1 as MNHEY and CDR2 as SVGEGT. The sequence was collected from a human donor in good health (CMV status not recorded). Some clones in this sample may be carry-over from other donors' samples. Specimen: cultured CD8+ T cells from PBMCs, collected from culture after CMV antigen stimulation. The rearrangement joins TRBV6-2 or TRBV6-3 to TRBJ2-7; D perhaps matches TRBD1 (5 bases). Written as DNA, the CDR3 is TGTGCCAGCCAAGGGGCCAGGGAGCAGTACGTC. Its translation: CASQGAREQYV.